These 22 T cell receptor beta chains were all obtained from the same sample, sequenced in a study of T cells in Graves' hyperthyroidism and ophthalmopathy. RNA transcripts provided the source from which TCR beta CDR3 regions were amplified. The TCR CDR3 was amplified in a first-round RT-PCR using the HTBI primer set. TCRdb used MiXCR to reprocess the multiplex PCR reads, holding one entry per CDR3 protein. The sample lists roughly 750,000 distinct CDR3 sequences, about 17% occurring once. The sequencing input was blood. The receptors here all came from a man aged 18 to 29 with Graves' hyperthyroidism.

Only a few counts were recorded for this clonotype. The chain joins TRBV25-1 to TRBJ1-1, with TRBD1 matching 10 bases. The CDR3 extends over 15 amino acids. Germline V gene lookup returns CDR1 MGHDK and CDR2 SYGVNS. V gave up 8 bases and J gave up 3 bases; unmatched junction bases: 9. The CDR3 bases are TGTGCCAGCTTAGGGACAGGGGAGTTTGACACTGAAGCTTTCTTT. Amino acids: CASLGTGEFDTEAFF.

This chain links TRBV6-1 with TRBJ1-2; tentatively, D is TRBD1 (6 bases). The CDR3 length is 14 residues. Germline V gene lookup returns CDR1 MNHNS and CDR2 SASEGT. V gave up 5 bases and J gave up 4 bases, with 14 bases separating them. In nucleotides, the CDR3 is TGTGCCAGCAGTCCTGCCGGACAGTTCTATGGCTACACCTTC. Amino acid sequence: CASSPAGQFYGYTF.

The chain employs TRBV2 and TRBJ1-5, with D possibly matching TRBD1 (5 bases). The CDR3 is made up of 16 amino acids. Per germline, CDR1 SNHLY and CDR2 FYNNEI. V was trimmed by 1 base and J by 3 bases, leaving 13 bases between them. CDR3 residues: CASSEVRQGDNQPQHF. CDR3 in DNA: TGTGCCAGCAGTGAAGTTCGGCAGGGAGACAATCAGCCCCAGCATTTT.

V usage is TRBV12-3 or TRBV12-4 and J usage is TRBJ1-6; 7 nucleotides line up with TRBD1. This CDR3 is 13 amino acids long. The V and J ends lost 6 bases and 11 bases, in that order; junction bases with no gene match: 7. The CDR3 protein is CASRPDRVTPLHF. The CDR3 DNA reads TGTGCCAGCAGACCCGACAGGGTTACACCCCTCCACTTT.

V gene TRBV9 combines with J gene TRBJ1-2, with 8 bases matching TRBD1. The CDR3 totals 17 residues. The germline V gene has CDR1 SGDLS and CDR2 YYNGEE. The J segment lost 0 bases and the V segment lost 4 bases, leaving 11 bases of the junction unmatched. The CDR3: CASSPWGPGGSNYGYTF. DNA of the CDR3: TGTGCCAGCAGCCCTTGGGGGCCAGGGGGCTCTAACTATGGCTACACCTTC.

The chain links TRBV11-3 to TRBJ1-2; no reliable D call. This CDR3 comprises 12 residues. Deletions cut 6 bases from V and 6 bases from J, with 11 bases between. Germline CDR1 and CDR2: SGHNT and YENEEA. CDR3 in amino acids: CASRPGSDGYTF. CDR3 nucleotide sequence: TGTGCCAGCAGACCCGGGTCTGATGGCTACACCTTC.

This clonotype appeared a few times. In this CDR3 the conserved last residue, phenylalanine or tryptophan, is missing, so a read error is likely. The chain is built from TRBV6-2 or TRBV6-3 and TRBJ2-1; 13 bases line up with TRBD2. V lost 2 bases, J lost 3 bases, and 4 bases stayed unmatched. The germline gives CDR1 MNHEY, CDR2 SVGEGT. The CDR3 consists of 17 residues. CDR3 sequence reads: CASSYLRTSGSYNEQFL. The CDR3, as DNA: TGTGCCAGCAGTTACCTTCGGACTAGCGGGAGCTACAATGAGCAGTTCCTC.

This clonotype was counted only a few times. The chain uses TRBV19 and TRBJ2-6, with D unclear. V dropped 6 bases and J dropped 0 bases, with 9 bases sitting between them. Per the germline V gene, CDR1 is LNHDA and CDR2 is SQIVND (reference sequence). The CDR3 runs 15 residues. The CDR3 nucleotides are TGTGCCAGTAGACCCGGTTACTCTGGGGCCAACGTCCTGACTTTC. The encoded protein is CASRPGYSGANVLTF. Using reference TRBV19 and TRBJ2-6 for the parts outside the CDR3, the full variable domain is DGGITQSPKYLFRKEGQNVTLSCEQNLNHDAMYWYRQDPGQGLRLIYYSQIVNDFQKGDIAEGYSVSREKKESFPLTVTSAQKNPTAFYLCASRPGYSGANVLTFGAGSRLTVL.

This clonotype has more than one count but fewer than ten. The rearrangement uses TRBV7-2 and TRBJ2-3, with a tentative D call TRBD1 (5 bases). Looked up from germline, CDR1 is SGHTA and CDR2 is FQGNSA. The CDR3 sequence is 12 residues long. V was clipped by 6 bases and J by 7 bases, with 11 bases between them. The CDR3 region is CASRQDSYTQYF. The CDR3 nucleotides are TGTGCCAGCAGACAAGACAGCTATACGCAGTATTTT.

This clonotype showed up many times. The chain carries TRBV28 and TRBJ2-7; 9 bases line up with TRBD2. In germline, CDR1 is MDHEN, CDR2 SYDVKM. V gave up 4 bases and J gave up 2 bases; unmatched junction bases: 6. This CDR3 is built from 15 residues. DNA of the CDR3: TGTGCCAGCAGTTCCGCGGGAGGGGGGCCCTACGAGCAGTACTTC. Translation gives CASSSAGGGPYEQYF.

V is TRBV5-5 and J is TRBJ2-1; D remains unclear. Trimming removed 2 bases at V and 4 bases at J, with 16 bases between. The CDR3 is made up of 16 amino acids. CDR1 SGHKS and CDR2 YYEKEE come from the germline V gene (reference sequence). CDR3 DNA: TGTGCCAGCAGCTTTTATTACAGCTCCAATTACAATGAGCAGTTCTTC. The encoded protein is CASSFYYSSNYNEQFF.

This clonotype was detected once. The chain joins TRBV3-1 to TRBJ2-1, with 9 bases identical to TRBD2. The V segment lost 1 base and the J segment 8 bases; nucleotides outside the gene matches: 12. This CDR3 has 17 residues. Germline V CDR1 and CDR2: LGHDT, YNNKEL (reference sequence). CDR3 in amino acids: CASSQGWRVAGADEQFF. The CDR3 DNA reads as TGTGCCAGCAGCCAAGGGTGGCGAGTAGCGGGAGCGGATGAGCAGTTCTTC.

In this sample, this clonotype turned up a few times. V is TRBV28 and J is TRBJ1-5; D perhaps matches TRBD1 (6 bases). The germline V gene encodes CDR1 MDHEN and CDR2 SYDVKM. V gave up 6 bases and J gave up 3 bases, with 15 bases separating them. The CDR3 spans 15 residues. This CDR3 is CASRPIQGNNQPQHF. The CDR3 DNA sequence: TGTGCCAGCAGGCCTATTCAGGGGAACAATCAGCCCCAGCATTTT.

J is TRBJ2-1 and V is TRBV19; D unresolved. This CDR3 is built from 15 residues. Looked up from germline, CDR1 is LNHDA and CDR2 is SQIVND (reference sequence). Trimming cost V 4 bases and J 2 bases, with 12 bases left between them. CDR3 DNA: TGTGCCAGTAGTACGACTCTTTTCCCCTACAATGAGCAGTTCTTC. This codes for CASSTTLFPYNEQFF.

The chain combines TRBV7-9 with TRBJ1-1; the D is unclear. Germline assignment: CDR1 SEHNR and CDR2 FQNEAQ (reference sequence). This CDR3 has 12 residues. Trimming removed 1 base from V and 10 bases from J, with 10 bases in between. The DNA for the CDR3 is TGTGCCAGCAGCTTAGGGCCAGTCGGAGCTTTCTTT. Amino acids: CASSLGPVGAFF.

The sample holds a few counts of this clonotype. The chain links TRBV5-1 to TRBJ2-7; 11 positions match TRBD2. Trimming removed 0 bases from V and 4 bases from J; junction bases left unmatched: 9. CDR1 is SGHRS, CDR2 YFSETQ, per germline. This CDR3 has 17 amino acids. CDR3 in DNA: TGCGCCAGCAGCTTGGATAGCGGGAGGGCCGTTGGATACGAGCAGTACTTC. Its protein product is CASSLDSGRAVGYEQYF. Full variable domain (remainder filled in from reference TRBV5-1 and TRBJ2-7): KAGVTQTPRYLIKTRGQQVTLSCSPISGHRSVSWYQQTPGQGLQFLFEYFSETQRNKGNFPGRFSGRQFSNSRSEMNVSTLELGDSALYLCASSLDSGRAVGYEQYFGPGTRLTVT.

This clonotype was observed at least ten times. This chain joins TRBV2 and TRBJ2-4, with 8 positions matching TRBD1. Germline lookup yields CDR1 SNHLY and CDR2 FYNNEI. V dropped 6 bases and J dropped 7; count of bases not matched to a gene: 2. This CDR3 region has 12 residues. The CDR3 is CASRDRENIQYF. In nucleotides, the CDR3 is TGTGCCAGCAGGGACAGGGAGAACATTCAGTACTTC.

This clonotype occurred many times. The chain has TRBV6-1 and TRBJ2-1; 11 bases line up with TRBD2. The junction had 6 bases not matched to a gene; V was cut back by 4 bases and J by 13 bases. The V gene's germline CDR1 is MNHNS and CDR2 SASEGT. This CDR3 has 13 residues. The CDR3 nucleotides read TGTGCCAGCAGTGGGGTGACTAGCGGGACTCAGTTCTTC. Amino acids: CASSGVTSGTQFF.

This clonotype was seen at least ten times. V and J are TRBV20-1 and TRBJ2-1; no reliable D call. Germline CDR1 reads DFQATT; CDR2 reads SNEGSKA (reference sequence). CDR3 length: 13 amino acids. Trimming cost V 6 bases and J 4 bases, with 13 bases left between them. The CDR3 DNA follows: TGCAGTGCCGAGGCGGCGGATTACAATGAGCAGTTCTTC. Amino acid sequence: CSAEAADYNEQFF.

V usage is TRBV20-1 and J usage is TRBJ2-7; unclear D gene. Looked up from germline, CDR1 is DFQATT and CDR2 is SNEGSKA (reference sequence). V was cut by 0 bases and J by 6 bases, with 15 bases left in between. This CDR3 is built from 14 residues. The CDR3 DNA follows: TGCAGTGCTAGAGATCAAGCTAGATCAGGCGAGCAGTACTTC. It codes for CSARDQARSGEQYF.

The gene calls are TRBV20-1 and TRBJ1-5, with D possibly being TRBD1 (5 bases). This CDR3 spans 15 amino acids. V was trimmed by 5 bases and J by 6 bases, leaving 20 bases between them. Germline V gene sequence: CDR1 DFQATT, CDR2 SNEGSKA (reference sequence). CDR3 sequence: CSALSGGVHGQPQHF. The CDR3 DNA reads TGCAGTGCTCTTAGTGGAGGGGTGCACGGTCAGCCCCAGCATTTT.

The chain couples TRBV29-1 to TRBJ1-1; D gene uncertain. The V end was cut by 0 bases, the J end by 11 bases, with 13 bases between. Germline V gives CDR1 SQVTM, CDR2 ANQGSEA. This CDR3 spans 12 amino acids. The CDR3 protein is CSVEDLGGIAFF. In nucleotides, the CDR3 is TGCAGCGTTGAAGATCTGGGCGGGATTGCTTTCTTT.